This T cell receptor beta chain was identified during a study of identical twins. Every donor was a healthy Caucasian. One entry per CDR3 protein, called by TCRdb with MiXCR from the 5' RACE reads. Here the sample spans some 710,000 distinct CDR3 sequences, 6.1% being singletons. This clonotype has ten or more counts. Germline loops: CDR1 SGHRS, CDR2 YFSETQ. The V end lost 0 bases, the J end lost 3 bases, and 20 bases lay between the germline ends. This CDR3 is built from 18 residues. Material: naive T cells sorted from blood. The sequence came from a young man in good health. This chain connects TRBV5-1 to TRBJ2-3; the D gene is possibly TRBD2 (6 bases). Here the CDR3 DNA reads TGCGCCAGCAGCTTGGAGGGACGGAGTAGCGGAGCGACAGATACGCAGTATTTT. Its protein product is CASSLEGRSSGATDTQYF.